Listed here is a single T cell receptor beta chain. Antigen specificity is unknown. The table came from immunoSEQ multiplex PCR; TCRdb's copy has only in-frame clones and leaves some out. The sample includes 190,000 or so clones, around 83% of them seen just once. Germline V gene lookup returns CDR1 LNHDA and CDR2 SQIVND (reference sequence). The CDR3 consists of 15 residues. Trimming removed 7 bases from V and 3 bases from J, with 16 bases in between. These data come from a study of cytomegalovirus exposure and HLA in healthy donors. Study outcomes and limitations: Overall, 164 TCR beta chains were annotated as cytomegalovirus-associated.

The sample taken for sequencing was PBMCs. The origin of this receptor is a young woman in good health and CMV-seropositive. This chain joins TRBV19 and TRBJ2-1, with D possibly matching TRBD2 (7 bases). The CDR3 loop is CASKRGGDSYNEQFF. The CDR3 coding sequence is TGTGCCAGTAAAAGGGGGGGTGACAGCTACAATGAGCAGTTCTTC. The variable domain in full, with the rest retrieved from reference TRBV19 and TRBJ2-1, is DGGITQSPKYLFRKEGQNVTLSCEQNLNHDAMYWYRQDPGQGLRLIYYSQIVNDFQKGDIAEGYSVSREKKESFPLTVTSAQKNPTAFYLCASKRGGDSYNEQFFGPGTRLTVL.